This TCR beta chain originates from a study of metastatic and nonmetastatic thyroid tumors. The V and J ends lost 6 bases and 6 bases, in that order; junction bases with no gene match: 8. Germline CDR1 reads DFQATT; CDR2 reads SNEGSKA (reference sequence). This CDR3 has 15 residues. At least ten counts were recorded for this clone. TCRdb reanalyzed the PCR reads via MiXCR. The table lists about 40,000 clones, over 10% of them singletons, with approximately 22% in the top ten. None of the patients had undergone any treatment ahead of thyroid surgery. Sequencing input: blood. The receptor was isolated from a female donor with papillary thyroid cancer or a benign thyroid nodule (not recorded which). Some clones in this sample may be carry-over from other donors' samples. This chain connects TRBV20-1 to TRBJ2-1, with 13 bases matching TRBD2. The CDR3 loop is CSASPRTSGSNEQFF. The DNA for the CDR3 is TGCAGTGCGAGTCCCCGGACTAGCGGGAGCAATGAGCAGTTCTTC.